The 16 T cell receptor beta chains in this list originate from one sample, sequenced in a study of identical twins. TCRdb reprocessed the 5' RACE reads via MiXCR and lists one record per CDR3 protein. The table records some 320,000 distinct CDR3 sequences, more than 9% of them present only once. This sample was shared with a second study, whose subject was yellow fever vaccine responses in identical twins.

Sequenced material: CD8+ T cells sorted from blood. All receptors derive from a woman under 30 in good health.

V usage is TRBV15 and J usage is TRBJ1-1, with D uncertain. With 0 bases removed from V and 0 bases from J, the gap between germline ends came to 14 bases. The germline gives CDR1 LNHNV, CDR2 YYDKDF (reference sequence). CDR3 length: 17 residues. The CDR3 is CATSRDAWAPLNTEAFF. As DNA, the CDR3 is TGTGCCACCAGCAGAGATGCATGGGCACCCTTGAACACTGAAGCTTTCTTT.

This chain links TRBV3-1 with TRBJ2-7, with unresolved D. V was shortened by 0 bases and J by 5 bases, with 14 bases between the two germline ends. Germline values: CDR1 LGHDT, CDR2 YNNKEL (reference sequence). The CDR3 is 15 amino acids. The CDR3 coding sequence is TGTGCCAGCAGCCAAGAGGGTAAAAGGTTCGACGAGCAGTACTTC. Translating gives CASSQEGKRFDEQYF.

The V call is TRBV2, the J call TRBJ2-2; 8 bases line up with TRBD2. CDR3 length: 17 residues. Germline CDR1 SNHLY, CDR2 FYNNEI. The V gene end was trimmed by 1 base and the J gene end by 0 bases; junction bases not matched to a gene: 4. The CDR3 DNA follows: TGTGCCAGCAGTGAAGTCGAGCGGGGGCCGAACACCGGGGAGCTGTTTTTT. As protein: CASSEVERGPNTGELFF.

This clonotype was observed a few times. The chain uses TRBV20-1 and TRBJ2-7; 11 bases are shared with TRBD2. V was pared by 3 bases and J by 3 bases, with 1 base of the junction left unmatched. The CDR3 sequence is 13 residues long. Germline-derived CDR1 and CDR2 are DFQATT and SNEGSKA (reference sequence). The CDR3 DNA reads as TGCAGTGCTAGCACTAGCGGGGGCTACGAGCAGTACGTC. Its protein is CSASTSGGYEQYV.

V usage is TRBV7-9 and J usage is TRBJ2-7, with D uncertain. Per the germline V gene, CDR1 is SEHNR and CDR2 is FQNEAQ (reference sequence). V was pared by 5 bases and J by 0 bases, with 17 bases between. The CDR3 has 16 residues. Here the CDR3 reads CASSPRGTPASYEQYF. The CDR3 bases are TGTGCCAGCAGCCCGAGAGGTACCCCGGCCTCCTACGAGCAGTACTTC.

This clonotype was seen a handful of times. J is TRBJ2-3 and V is TRBV11-2; D may be TRBD1 (6 bases). Trimming removed 2 bases at V and 1 base at J, with 16 bases between. The V gene's germline CDR1 is SGHAT and CDR2 FQNNGV. The CDR3 runs 17 residues. DNA for the CDR3: TGTGCCAGCAGCTTACCCTTACAGGGCCTGGGCACAGATACGCAGTATTTT. This encodes CASSLPLQGLGTDTQYF.

This clonotype was seen a few times. The chain is built from TRBV6-1 and TRBJ2-5; TRBD1 matches 7 bases. Trimming at V came to 5 bases and at J to 4 bases, leaving 7 bases not matched to a gene. CDR3 length equals 14 residues. Germline CDR1 is MNHNS and CDR2 is SASEGT. The CDR3: CASSRRTGGETQYF. CDR3 nucleotide sequence: TGTGCCAGCAGTCGCCGGACAGGAGGAGAGACCCAGTACTTC.

This clonotype was seen once. The chain is built from TRBV27 and TRBJ1-1; no clear D. This CDR3 spans 14 amino acids. The germline V and J ends were trimmed by 3 bases and 1 base, with 9 bases remaining between them. Germline V gene lookup returns CDR1 MNHEY and CDR2 SMNVEV (reference sequence). CDR3 in amino acids: CASSFGSKNTEAFF. The DNA of the CDR3 is TGTGCCAGCAGTTTTGGGAGCAAGAACACTGAAGCTTTCTTT.

This clonotype was seen more than once but under ten times. The V and J genes are TRBV27 and TRBJ1-2, with D perhaps matching TRBD1 (6 bases). Per the germline V gene, CDR1 is MNHEY and CDR2 is SMNVEV (reference sequence). CDR3 size: 13 residues. V lost 10 bases and J 4 bases, leaving 16 bases between the germline ends. CDR3 residues: CATGQSGTYGYTF. DNA of the CDR3: TGTGCCACCGGACAGAGTGGGACCTATGGCTACACCTTC.

V and J are TRBV18 and TRBJ1-2, with 7 bases lining up with TRBD1. V was clipped by 4 bases and J by 2 bases; unmatched bases: 7. The CDR3 totals 15 residues. Germline V gene lookup returns CDR1 KGHSH and CDR2 LQKENI. DNA for the CDR3: TGTGCCAGCTCACAGCAGGGGGTGCAGAACTATGGCTACACCTTC. This sequence encodes CASSQQGVQNYGYTF.

This clonotype has only a few counts. This chain joins TRBV11-2 and TRBJ2-7, with D possibly matching TRBD2 (6 bases). Germline CDR1 SGHAT, CDR2 FQNNGV. V lost 3 bases and J 3 bases, leaving 12 bases between the germline ends. The CDR3 sequence is 14 residues long. In DNA, the CDR3 is TGTGCCAGCAGCTTTGGAGTTAGCGGCTACGAGCAGTACTTC. It is translated as CASSFGVSGYEQYF.

V usage is TRBV10-3 and J usage is TRBJ2-7; 10 positions match TRBD1. CDR1 is ENHRY and CDR2 is SYGVKD in the germline V gene. The CDR3 length is 14 residues. J lost 7 bases, V lost 2 bases, and 5 bases had no gene match. The CDR3 region is CAISEPDRGREQYV. Written as DNA, the CDR3 is TGTGCCATCAGTGAGCCCGACAGGGGGCGAGAGCAGTACGTC.

This clonotype was observed a handful of times. V usage is TRBV4-2 and J usage is TRBJ2-2; 11 bases are shared with TRBD2. Per germline, CDR1 LGHNA and CDR2 YNFKEQ. Trimming took 5 bases from V and 7 from J; bases not matched to a gene: 6. The CDR3 contains 15 residues. Here the CDR3 reads CASSILAGAGGELFF. CDR3 in DNA: TGTGCCAGCAGCATACTAGCGGGGGCCGGCGGGGAGCTGTTTTTT.

This clonotype was observed once. The CDR3 loop reads CASSLPSFSGETQYF. The CDR3 nucleotides are TGTGCCAGCAGCTTACCCTCCTTTTCGGGGGAGACCCAGTACTTC. The chain joins TRBV7-9 to TRBJ2-5, with D perhaps matching TRBD2 (5 bases). The CDR3 is made up of 15 amino acids. Germline loops: CDR1 SEHNR, CDR2 FQNEAQ (reference sequence). The ends were cut back, 2 bases at V and 5 bases at J, with 15 bases in the middle.

In its sample, this clonotype was seen a few times. The DNA of the CDR3 is TGTGCCAGCAGCTTTTGGGCTGAGCGTATGAACACTGAAGCTTTCTTT. Residues: CASSFWAERMNTEAFF. The gene calls are TRBV7-2 and TRBJ1-1; no reliable D call. The CDR3 is made up of 16 amino acids. The germline V gene encodes CDR1 SGHTA and CDR2 FQGNSA. V dropped 3 bases and J dropped 0 bases, with 14 bases sitting between them.

This chain uses TRBV12-3 or TRBV12-4 with TRBJ2-7; 8 bases agree with TRBD1. The trim removed 7 bases at V and 4 bases at J, leaving 9 bases unmatched. This CDR3 region has 14 residues. CDR3 in DNA: TGTGCCAGCAAAACAGGGGGTAGCTTGTACGAGCAGTACTTC. Translated, it gives CASKTGGSLYEQYF.